One and the same sample provided the 9 T cell receptor beta chains below, sequenced in a study of OX40 agonist ivuxolimab in advanced cancers. Produced via immunoSEQ multiplex PCR; TCRdb's table is partial and in-frame only. Of approximately 60,000 clones in the sample, about four fifths were seen once. The sequencing here drew on CD4+ or CD8+ T cells sorted from blood, taken in a trial of the OX40 agonist ivuxolimab. The receptors derive from an adult with an advanced solid tumor such as melanoma, head and neck, liver or kidney cancer.

The chain links TRBV11-2 to TRBJ1-2, with D maybe TRBD1 (6 bases). CDR1 is SGHAT, CDR2 FQNNGV, per germline. The length of the CDR3 is 13 residues. Trimming left V 4 bases short and J 4 bases short, with 10 bases between. The CDR3 DNA follows: TGTGCCAGCAGCTCGGGACAATTCTATGGCTACACCTTC. This gives the protein CASSSGQFYGYTF.

The chain is built from TRBV9 and TRBJ1-3, with D unresolved. This CDR3 comprises 16 residues. Germline V gene sequence: CDR1 SGDLS, CDR2 YYNGEE. V dropped 0 bases and J dropped 3 bases, with 13 bases sitting between them. The CDR3 coding sequence is TGTGCCAGCAGCGTAGCGGGGTCTGGGCTTGGAAACACCATATATTTT. Translated, it gives CASSVAGSGLGNTIYF. Variable domain in full (rest from reference TRBV9 and TRBJ1-3): DSGVTQTPKHLITATGQRVTLRCSPRSGDLSVYWYQQSLDQGLQFLIQYYNGEERAKGNILERFSAQQFPDLHSELNLSSLELGDSALYFCASSVAGSGLGNTIYFGEGSWLTVV.

The chain employs TRBV2 and TRBJ1-2; D ambiguous. V was pared by 3 bases and J by 3 bases, with 5 bases between. CDR1 is SNHLY, CDR2 FYNNEI, per germline. This CDR3 contains 12 residues. The CDR3 DNA reads as TGTGCCAGCAGTGAGACCTACTATGGCTACACCTTC. This codes for CASSETYYGYTF. Full variable domain (remainder filled in from reference TRBV2 and TRBJ1-2): EPEVTQTPSHQVTQMGQEVILRCVPISNHLYFYWYRQILGQKVEFLVSFYNNEISEKSEIFDDQFSVERPDGSNFTLKIRSTKLEDSAMYFCASSETYYGYTFGSGTRLTVV.

The V gene is TRBV5-1, the J gene TRBJ1-1; TRBD1 aligns across 7 bases. Germline CDR1 SGHRS, CDR2 YFSETQ. The CDR3 spans 14 residues. The ends lost 2 bases at V and 1 base at J; junction bases unmatched: 2. CDR3 sequence: CASSLGGPNTEAFF. Here the CDR3 DNA reads TGCGCCAGCAGCTTAGGGGGCCCGAACACTGAAGCTTTCTTT.

Only a few counts were recorded for this clone. This chain links TRBV5-4 with TRBJ2-3; 7 bases fit TRBD1. CDR3 length: 13 residues. The V gene's germline CDR1 is SGHNT and CDR2 YYREEE (reference sequence). Losses at the gene ends were 4 bases for V and 5 bases for J; bases not matched to a gene: 4. The CDR3 loop is CASSGTGEDTQYF. The CDR3 DNA follows: TGTGCCAGCAGCGGCACAGGGGAAGATACGCAGTATTTT.

This rearrangement joins TRBV5-4 to TRBJ2-5, with 7 bases that match TRBD1. The CDR3 is 13 residues long. Looked up from germline, CDR1 is SGHNT and CDR2 is YYREEE (reference sequence). Trimming cost V 4 bases and J 3 bases; bases outside gene matches: 3. CDR3 coding DNA: TGTGCCAGCAGCCAAGACAGGGAAGAGACCCAGTACTTC. It translates to CASSQDREETQYF.

This sequence joins TRBV5-6 and TRBJ2-1, with 8 bases matching TRBD1. With 2 bases clipped from V and 8 bases from J, the junction kept 9 bases outside the gene matches. CDR3 length equals 15 residues. The germline V gene has CDR1 SGHDT and CDR2 YYEEEE. Here the CDR3 reads CASSFDRGGYHEQFF. CDR3 bases: TGTGCCAGCAGCTTTGACAGGGGAGGATATCATGAGCAGTTCTTC.

The chain carries TRBV27 and TRBJ1-2; TRBD1 might be the D (6 bases). With 6 bases removed from V and 4 bases from J, the gap between germline ends came to 27 bases. From germline, CDR1 is MNHEY and CDR2 SMNVEV (reference sequence). The CDR3 totals 18 residues. The CDR3 spells CASRSLRRGLSPSYGYTF. The CDR3 nucleotides read TGTGCCAGCAGGTCCCTCCGCAGGGGATTATCCCCTAGCTATGGCTACACCTTC.

The rearrangement uses TRBV6-1 and TRBJ2-2; no definite D call. The germline CDR1 and CDR2 sequences are MNHNS and SASEGT. The V end lost 2 bases, the J end lost 5 bases, and 6 bases lay between the germline ends. The CDR3 spans 13 residues. CDR3 in amino acids: CASSEMGTGELFF. The CDR3 nucleotides are TGTGCCAGCAGTGAAATGGGAACCGGGGAGCTGTTTTTT.